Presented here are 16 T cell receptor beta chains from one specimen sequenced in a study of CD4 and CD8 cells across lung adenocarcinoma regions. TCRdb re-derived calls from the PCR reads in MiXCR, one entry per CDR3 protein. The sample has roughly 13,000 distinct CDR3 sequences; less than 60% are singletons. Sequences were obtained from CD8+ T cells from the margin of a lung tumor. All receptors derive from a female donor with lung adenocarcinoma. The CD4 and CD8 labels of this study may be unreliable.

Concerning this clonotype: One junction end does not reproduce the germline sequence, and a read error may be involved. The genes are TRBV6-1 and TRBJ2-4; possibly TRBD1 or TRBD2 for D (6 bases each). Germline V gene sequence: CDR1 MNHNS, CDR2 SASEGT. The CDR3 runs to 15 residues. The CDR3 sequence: CARSPGAGSQNIQYF. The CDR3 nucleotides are TGTGCCAGGAGTCCGGGGGCTGGGAGCCAAAACATTCAGTATTTC.

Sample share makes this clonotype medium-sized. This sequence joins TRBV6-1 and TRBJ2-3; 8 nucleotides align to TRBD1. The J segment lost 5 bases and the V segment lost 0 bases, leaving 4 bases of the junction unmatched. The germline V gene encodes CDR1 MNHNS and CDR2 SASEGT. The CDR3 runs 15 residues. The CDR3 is CASSEAAGGLDTQYF. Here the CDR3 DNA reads TGTGCCAGCAGTGAAGCGGCAGGGGGCTTAGATACGCAGTATTTT.

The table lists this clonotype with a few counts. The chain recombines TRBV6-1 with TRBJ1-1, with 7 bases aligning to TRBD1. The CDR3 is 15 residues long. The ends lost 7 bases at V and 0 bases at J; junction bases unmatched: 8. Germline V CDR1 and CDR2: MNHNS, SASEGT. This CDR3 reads CASIRKTGMNTEAFF. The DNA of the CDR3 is TGTGCCAGCATCCGAAAGACAGGGATGAACACTGAAGCTTTCTTT.

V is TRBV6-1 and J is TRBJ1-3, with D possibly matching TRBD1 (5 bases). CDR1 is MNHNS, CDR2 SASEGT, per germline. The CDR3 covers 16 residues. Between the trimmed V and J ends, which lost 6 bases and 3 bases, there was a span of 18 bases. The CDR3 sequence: CASRRTRSVDGNTIYF. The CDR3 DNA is TGTGCCAGCAGACGGACACGGTCAGTTGATGGAAACACCATATATTTT.

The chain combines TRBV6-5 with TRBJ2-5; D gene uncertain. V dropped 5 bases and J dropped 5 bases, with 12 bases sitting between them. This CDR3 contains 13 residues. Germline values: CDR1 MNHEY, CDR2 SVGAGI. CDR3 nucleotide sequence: TGTGCCAGCAGTAACGGTCCGAGGGAGACCCAGTACTTC. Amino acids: CASSNGPRETQYF.

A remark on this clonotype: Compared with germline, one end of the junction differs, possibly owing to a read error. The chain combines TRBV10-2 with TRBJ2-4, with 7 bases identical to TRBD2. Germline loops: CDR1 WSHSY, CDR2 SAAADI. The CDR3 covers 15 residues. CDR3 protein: CASRAGPGAKDTQYF. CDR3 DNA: TGCGCCAGCAGAGCGGGGCCGGGAGCCAAAGATACTCAGTATTTC.

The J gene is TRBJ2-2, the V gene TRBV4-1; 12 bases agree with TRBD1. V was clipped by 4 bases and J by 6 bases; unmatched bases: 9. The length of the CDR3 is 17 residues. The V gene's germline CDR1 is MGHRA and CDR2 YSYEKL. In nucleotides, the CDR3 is TGCGCCAGCAGCCCAGAAGGGACAGGGGGCTTGGCCGGGGAGCTGTTTTTT. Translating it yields CASSPEGTGGLAGELFF.

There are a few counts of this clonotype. The CDR3 loop reads CASSLDYNNEQFF. CDR3 sequence (DNA): TGCGCCAGCAGCTTGGACTACAACAATGAGCAGTTCTTC. This rearrangement joins TRBV5-1 to TRBJ2-1; D remains unclear. CDR1 and CDR2 from the germline V gene are SGHRS and YFSETQ. Trimming pared 0 bases from V and 5 bases from J, leaving 6 bases between. The CDR3 consists of 13 residues.

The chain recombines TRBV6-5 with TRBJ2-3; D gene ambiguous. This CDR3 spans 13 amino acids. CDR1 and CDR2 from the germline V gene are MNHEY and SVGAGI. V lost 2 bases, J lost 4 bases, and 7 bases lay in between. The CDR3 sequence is CASSYDLADTQYF. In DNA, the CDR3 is TGTGCCAGCAGTTACGACCTCGCAGATACGCAGTATTTT.

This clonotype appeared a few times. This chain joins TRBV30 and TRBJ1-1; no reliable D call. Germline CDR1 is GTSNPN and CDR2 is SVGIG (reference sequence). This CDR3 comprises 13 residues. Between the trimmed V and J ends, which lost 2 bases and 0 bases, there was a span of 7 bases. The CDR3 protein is CAWSTGLNTEAFF. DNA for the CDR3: TGTGCCTGGAGTACTGGCTTGAACACTGAAGCTTTCTTT.

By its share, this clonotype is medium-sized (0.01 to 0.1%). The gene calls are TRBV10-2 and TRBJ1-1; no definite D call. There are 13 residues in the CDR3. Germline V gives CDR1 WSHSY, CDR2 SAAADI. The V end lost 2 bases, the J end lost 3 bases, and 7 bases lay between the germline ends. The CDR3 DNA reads TGCGCCAGCAGTGAGGGAGCTTACACTGAAGCTTTCTTT. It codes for CASSEGAYTEAFF.

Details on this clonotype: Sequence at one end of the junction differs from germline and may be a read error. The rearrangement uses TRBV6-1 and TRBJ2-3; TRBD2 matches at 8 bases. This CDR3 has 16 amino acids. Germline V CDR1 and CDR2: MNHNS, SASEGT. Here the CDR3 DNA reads TGTGCCAGCAGTCCTAGCGGGCACCGAGCCAAAGATATTCAGTACTTT. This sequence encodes CASSPSGHRAKDIQYF.

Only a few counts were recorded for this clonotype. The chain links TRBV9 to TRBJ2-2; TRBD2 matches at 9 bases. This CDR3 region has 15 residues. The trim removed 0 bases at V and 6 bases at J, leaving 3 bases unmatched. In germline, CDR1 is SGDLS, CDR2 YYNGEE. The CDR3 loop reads CASSVGGLASGELFF. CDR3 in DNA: TGTGCCAGCAGCGTAGGGGGACTAGCATCCGGGGAGCTGTTTTTT.

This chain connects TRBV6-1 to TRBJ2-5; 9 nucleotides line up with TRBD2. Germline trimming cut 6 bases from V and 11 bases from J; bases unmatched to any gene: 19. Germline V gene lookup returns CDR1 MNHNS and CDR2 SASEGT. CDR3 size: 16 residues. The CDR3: CASRGSGGRDQDTQYF. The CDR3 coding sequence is TGTGCCAGCAGGGGTAGCGGGGGCCGTGACCAAGATACGCAGTACTTC.

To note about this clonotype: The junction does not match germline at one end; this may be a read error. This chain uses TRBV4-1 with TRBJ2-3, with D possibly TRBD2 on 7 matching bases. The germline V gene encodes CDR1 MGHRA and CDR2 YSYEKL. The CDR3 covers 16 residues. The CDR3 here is CASSQGRGGATNTQYF. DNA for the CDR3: TGCGCCAGCAGCCAAGGACGAGGGGGGGCCACAAATACGCAGTATTTC.

The CDR3 nucleotides are TGTGCCAGCAGCTTGGGTCAGGGAAAGCACAATGAGCAGTTCTTC. This gives the protein CASSLGQGKHNEQFF. The genes are TRBV11-3 and TRBJ2-5, with a possible D match to TRBD1 (5 bases). Matching the DNA end better, TRBJ2-1 makes the J call doubtful. CDR1 and CDR2 (germline): SGHNT, YENEEA. The CDR3 loop spans 15 amino acids.